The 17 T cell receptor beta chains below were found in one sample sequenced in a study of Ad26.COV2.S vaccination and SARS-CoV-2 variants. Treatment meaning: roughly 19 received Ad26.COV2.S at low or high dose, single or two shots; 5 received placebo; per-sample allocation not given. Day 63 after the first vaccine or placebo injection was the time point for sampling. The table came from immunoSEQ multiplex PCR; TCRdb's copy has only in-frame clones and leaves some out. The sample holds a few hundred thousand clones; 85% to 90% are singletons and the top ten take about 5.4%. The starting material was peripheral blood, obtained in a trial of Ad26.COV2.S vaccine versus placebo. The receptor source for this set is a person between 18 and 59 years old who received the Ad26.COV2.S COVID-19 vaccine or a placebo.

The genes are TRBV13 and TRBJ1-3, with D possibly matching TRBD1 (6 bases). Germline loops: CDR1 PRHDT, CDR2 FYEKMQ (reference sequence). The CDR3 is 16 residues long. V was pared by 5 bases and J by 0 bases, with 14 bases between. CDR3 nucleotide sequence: TGTGCCAGCAGCCAACAGGGATTCGACTCTGGAAACACCATATATTTT. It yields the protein CASSQQGFDSGNTIYF.

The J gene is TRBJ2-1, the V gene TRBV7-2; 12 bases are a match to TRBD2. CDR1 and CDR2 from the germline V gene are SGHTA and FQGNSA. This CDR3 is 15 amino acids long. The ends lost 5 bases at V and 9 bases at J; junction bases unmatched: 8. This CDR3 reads CASSALAGGQGEQFF. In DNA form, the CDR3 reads TGTGCCAGCAGCGCCCTAGCGGGGGGGCAGGGTGAGCAGTTCTTC.

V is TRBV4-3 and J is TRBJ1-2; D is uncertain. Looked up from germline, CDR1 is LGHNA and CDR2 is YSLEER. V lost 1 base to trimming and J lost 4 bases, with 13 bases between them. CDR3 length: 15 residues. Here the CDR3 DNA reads TGCGCCAGCAGCCAAGGAAAGTATATTAGCTATGGCTACACCTTC. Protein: CASSQGKYISYGYTF.

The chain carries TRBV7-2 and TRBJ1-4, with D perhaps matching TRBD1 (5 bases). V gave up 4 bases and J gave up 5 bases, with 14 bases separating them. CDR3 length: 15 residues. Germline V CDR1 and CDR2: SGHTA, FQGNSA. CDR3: CASSSKTGRNEKLFF. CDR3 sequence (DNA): TGTGCCAGCAGCTCAAAGACGGGGCGGAATGAAAAACTGTTTTTT.

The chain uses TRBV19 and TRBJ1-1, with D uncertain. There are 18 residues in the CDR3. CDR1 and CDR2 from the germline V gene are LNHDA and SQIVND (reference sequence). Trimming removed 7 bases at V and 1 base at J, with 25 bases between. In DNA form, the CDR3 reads TGTGCCAGTACGTCTCTGACAATGATCCACGATACGAACACTGAAGCTTTCTTT. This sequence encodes CASTSLTMIHDTNTEAFF.

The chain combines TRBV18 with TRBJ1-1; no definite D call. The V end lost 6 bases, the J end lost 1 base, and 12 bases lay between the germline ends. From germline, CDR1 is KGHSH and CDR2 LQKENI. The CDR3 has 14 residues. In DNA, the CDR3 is TGTGCCAGCTCGCCGGAGATTGGGAACACTGAAGCTTTCTTT. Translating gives CASSPEIGNTEAFF.

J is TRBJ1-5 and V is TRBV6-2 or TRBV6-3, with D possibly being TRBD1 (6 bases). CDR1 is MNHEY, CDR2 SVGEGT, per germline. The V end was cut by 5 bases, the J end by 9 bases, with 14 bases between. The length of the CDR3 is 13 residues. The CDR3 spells CASSKQGSPPQHF. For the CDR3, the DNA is TGTGCCAGCAGTAAACAGGGTAGCCCGCCCCAGCATTTT.

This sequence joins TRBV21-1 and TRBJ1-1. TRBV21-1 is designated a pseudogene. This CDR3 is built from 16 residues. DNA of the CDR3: TGTGCCAGCAGCATAAGGGGAGCAGGGAGACGAACTGAAGCTTTCTTT. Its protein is CASSIRGAGRRTEAFF.

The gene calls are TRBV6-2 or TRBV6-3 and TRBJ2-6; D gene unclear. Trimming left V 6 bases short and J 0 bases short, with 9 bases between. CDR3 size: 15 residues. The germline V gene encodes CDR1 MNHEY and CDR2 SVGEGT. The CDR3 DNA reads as TGTGCCAGCAGCCTCTATTCCTCTGGGGCCAACGTCCTGACTTTC. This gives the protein CASSLYSSGANVLTF.

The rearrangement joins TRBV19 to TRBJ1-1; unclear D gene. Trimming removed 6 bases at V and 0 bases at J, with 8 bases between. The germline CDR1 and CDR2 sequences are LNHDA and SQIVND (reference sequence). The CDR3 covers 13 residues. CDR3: CASSENLNTEAFF. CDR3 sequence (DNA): TGTGCCAGTAGCGAGAACTTGAACACTGAAGCTTTCTTT.

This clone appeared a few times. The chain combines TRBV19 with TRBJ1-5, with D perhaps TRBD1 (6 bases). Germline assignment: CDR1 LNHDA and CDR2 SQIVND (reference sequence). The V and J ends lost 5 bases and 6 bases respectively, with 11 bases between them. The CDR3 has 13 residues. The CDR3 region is CASSSEGVQPQHF. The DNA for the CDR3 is TGTGCCAGTAGTTCAGAGGGGGTTCAGCCCCAGCATTTT.

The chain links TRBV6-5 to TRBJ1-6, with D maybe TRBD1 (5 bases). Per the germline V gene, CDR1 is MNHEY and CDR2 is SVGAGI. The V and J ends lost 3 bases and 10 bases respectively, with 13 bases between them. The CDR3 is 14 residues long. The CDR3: CASSYPTAGSPLHF. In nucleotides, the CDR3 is TGTGCCAGCAGTTATCCGACAGCGGGATCACCCCTCCACTTT.

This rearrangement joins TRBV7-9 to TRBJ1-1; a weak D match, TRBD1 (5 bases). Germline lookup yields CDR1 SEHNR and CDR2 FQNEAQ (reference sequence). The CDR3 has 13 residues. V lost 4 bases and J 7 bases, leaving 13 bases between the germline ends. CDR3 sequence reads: CASSSRDWGEAFF. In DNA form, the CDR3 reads TGTGCCAGCAGCTCCCGGGACTGGGGTGAAGCTTTCTTT.

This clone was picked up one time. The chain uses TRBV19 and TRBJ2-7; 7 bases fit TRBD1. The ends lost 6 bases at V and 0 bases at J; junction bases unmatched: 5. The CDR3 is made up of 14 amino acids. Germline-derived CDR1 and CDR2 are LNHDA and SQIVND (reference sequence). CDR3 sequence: CASRKTGSSYEQYV. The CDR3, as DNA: TGTGCCAGTAGAAAGACAGGGAGCTCCTACGAGCAGTACGTC.

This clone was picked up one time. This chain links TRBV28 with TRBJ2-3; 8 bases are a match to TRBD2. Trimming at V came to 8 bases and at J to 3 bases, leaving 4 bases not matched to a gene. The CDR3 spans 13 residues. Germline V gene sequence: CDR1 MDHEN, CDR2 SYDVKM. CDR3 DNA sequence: TGTGCCAGCCGGACGGGAGGGACAGATACGCAGTATTTT. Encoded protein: CASRTGGTDTQYF.

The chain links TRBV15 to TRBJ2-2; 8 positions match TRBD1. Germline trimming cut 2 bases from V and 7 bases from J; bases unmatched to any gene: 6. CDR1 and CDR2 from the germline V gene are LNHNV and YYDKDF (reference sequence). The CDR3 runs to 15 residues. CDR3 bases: TGTGCCACCAGCAGACCAGGACAGGGCGTCGGGGAGCTGTTTTTT. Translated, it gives CATSRPGQGVGELFF.

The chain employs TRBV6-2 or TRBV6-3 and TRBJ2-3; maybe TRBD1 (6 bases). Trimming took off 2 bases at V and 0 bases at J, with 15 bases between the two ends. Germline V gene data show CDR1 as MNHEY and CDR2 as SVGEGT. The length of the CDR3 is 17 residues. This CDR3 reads CASSYVRDTSSTDTQYF. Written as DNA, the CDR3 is TGTGCCAGCAGTTACGTCCGGGACACCTCTAGCACAGATACGCAGTATTTT.